A single sample gave rise to the 32 T cell receptor beta chains below, sequenced in a study of blood T cell repertoires in COVID-19. TCRdb's table, derived via immunoSEQ multiplex PCR, lists solely in-frame clones and lacks some. The table lists approximately 140,000 clones, 82% of them singletons. The sequenced sample consisted of peripheral blood. The receptor set was obtained from a human donor with acute or convalescent COVID-19. The donor label of this sample is uncertain.

The chain combines TRBV10-2 with TRBJ2-2; D perhaps matches TRBD2 (5 bases). V lost 2 bases and J lost 4, with 11 bases in between. Germline V CDR1 and CDR2: WSHSY, SAAADI. This CDR3 is 15 amino acids long. In nucleotides, the CDR3 is TGCGCCAGCAGTGAGGAGGGAGCTACCACCGGGGAGCTGTTTTTT. Its protein is CASSEEGATTGELFF.

The V gene is TRBV2, the J gene TRBJ1-4; 7 bases map to TRBD1. Germline CDR1 SNHLY, CDR2 FYNNEI. The CDR3 sequence is 16 residues long. J lost 0 bases, V lost 2 bases, and 3 bases had no gene match. The CDR3 loop is CASSERGTATNEKLFF. Here the CDR3 DNA reads TGTGCCAGCAGTGAAAGGGGGACAGCAACTAATGAAAAACTGTTTTTT. The full variable domain, completed using reference TRBV2 and TRBJ1-4, is EPEVTQTPSHQVTQMGQEVILRCVPISNHLYFYWYRQILGQKVEFLVSFYNNEISEKSEIFDDQFSVERPDGSNFTLKIRSTKLEDSAMYFCASSERGTATNEKLFFGSGTQLSVL.

The chain links TRBV11-2 to TRBJ1-4, with D hard to call. The CDR3 sequence is 15 residues long. Trimming pared 4 bases from V and 13 bases from J, leaving 22 bases between. The germline V gene has CDR1 SGHAT and CDR2 FQNNGV. DNA of the CDR3: TGTGCCAGCAGCTCCATGAACTCCCGGGCCGGAGGACTGTTTTTT. Its protein is CASSSMNSRAGGLFF.

The rearrangement links TRBV18 to TRBJ2-7; TRBD2 aligns across 10 bases. Germline CDR1 and CDR2: KGHSH and LQKENI. CDR3 length: 15 amino acids. The junction had 5 bases not matched to a gene; V was cut back by 3 bases and J by 3 bases. The CDR3 DNA sequence: TGTGCCAGCTCACCGGGGCTAGCGGGGGTCTACGAGCAGTACTTC. Protein sequence: CASSPGLAGVYEQYF.

The chain carries TRBV5-5 and TRBJ1-6; 9 nucleotides line up with TRBD1. This CDR3 has 14 amino acids. Germline V gene sequence: CDR1 SGHKS, CDR2 YYEKEE (reference sequence). Trimming at V came to 4 bases and at J to 7 bases, leaving 3 bases not matched to a gene. The CDR3 nucleotides read TGTGCCAGCAGCCTAGGGACAGGGAATTCACCCCTCCACTTT. It codes for CASSLGTGNSPLHF.

J is TRBJ2-1 and V is TRBV5-5, with D perhaps matching TRBD1 (6 bases). Germline V gives CDR1 SGHKS, CDR2 YYEKEE (reference sequence). This CDR3 is 16 amino acids long. V lost 1 base to trimming and J lost 0 bases, with 11 bases between them. The CDR3 sequence is CASSLFTGNSYNEQFF. The CDR3 region has the DNA TGTGCCAGCAGCTTGTTCACAGGGAACTCCTACAATGAGCAGTTCTTC.

V usage is TRBV5-1 and J usage is TRBJ2-1; 7 bases are a match to TRBD1. After removal of 3 bases from V and 2 bases from J, the junction contained 5 bases not matched to a gene. This CDR3 has 15 amino acids. Germline CDR1 reads SGHRS; CDR2 reads YFSETQ. The CDR3 DNA sequence: TGCGCCAGCAGCTCTACAGGGGTCACCTACAATGAGCAGTTCTTC. It translates to CASSSTGVTYNEQFF.

The chain couples TRBV6-5 to TRBJ1-1; TRBD1 might be the D (5 bases). Trimming stripped 5 bases from V and 5 bases from J, with 12 bases between. There are 13 residues in the CDR3. Germline V gene sequence: CDR1 MNHEY, CDR2 SVGAGI. DNA for the CDR3: TGTGCCAGCAGTAGCAGGGTAAGGACTGAAGCTTTCTTT. Its protein product is CASSSRVRTEAFF.

The V and J genes are TRBV7-2 and TRBJ2-5, with TRBD2 identical over 7 bases. After removal of 6 bases from V and 4 bases from J, the junction contained 8 bases not matched to a gene. Germline lookup yields CDR1 SGHTA and CDR2 FQGNSA. The CDR3 sequence is 14 residues long. CDR3 loop: CASRGGRRGETQYF. The CDR3 DNA reads as TGTGCCAGCAGGGGGGGGAGGAGAGGAGAGACCCAGTACTTC.

The genes are TRBV7-8 and TRBJ1-2; 10 nucleotides match TRBD1. Trimming cost V 1 base and J 2 bases; bases outside gene matches: 13. The length of the CDR3 is 19 residues. Germline CDR1 SGHVS, CDR2 FQNEAQ. Here the CDR3 DNA reads TGTGCCAGCAGCTTAGTCATAGGGGACAGGGGCCCCATCAACTATGGCTACACCTTC. Translating gives CASSLVIGDRGPINYGYTF.

In this sample, this clone turned up a few times. The chain links TRBV3-1 (or the pseudogene TRBV3-2) to TRBJ1-2; the D gene is possibly TRBD1 (5 bases). The CDR3 contains 12 residues. Trimming stripped 2 bases from V and 4 bases from J, with 5 bases between. The germline V gene encodes CDR1 LGHDT and CDR2 YNNKEL (reference sequence). The CDR3 region is CASSQQGYGYTF. The CDR3 DNA reads as TGTGCCAGCAGCCAACAGGGCTATGGCTACACCTTC.

This chain uses TRBV27 with TRBJ1-1; tentative D call: TRBD1 (5 bases). This CDR3 has 15 amino acids. V was clipped by 1 base and J by 4 bases, with 13 bases between them. Germline V CDR1 and CDR2: MNHEY, SMNVEV (reference sequence). This CDR3 reads CASSLLRGGATEAFF. Here the CDR3 DNA reads TGTGCCAGCAGTTTATTACGCGGAGGGGCCACTGAAGCTTTCTTT.

This clone was observed a handful of times. This chain connects TRBV6-5 to TRBJ1-1; 10 bases line up with TRBD1. J lost 7 bases, V lost 4 bases, and 9 bases had no gene match. The CDR3 runs 15 residues. Germline CDR1 and CDR2: MNHEY and SVGAGI. The CDR3 is CASSSPGTGAREAFF. The DNA of the CDR3 is TGTGCCAGCAGTTCCCCCGGGACAGGGGCTCGTGAAGCTTTCTTT.

The chain couples TRBV2 to TRBJ2-7, with 12 bases fitting TRBD2. From germline, CDR1 is SNHLY and CDR2 FYNNEI. This CDR3 has 15 amino acids. With V trimmed by 7 bases and J by 4 bases, 8 bases remained unmatched. The CDR3 loop is CASITGTSGPYEQYF. The CDR3, as DNA: TGTGCCAGCATCACCGGGACTAGCGGGCCATACGAGCAGTACTTC.

The chain joins TRBV29-1 to TRBJ1-3; D call uncertain. V was shortened by 4 bases and J by 2 bases, with 9 bases between the two germline ends. Germline assignment: CDR1 SQVTM and CDR2 ANQGSEA. This CDR3 has 13 amino acids. The CDR3 sequence is CSVGEVAGNTIYF. As DNA, the CDR3 is TGCAGCGTTGGGGAGGTCGCTGGAAACACCATATATTTT.

The chain couples TRBV5-5 to TRBJ1-2, with D possibly matching TRBD1 (6 bases). CDR3 size: 14 residues. With 0 bases removed from V and 6 bases from J, the gap between germline ends came to 12 bases. Looked up from germline, CDR1 is SGHKS and CDR2 is YYEKEE (reference sequence). The CDR3 sequence: CASSLATGLDGYTF. CDR3 coding DNA: TGTGCCAGCAGCTTGGCCACAGGGCTAGATGGCTACACCTTC.

This chain uses TRBV5-5 with TRBJ2-3; 10 bases match TRBD2. The CDR3 contains 19 residues. Germline CDR1 and CDR2: SGHKS and YYEKEE (reference sequence). With 1 base clipped from V and 2 bases from J, the junction kept 13 bases outside the gene matches. CDR3 loop: CASSLIRGPSGGHTDTQYF. CDR3 nucleotide sequence: TGTGCCAGCAGCTTGATCCGTGGGCCTAGCGGGGGTCACACAGATACGCAGTATTTT.

The V gene is TRBV30, the J gene TRBJ1-2; D is perhaps TRBD1 (6 bases). V dropped 4 bases and J dropped 1 base, with 13 bases sitting between them. There are 14 residues in the CDR3. Germline V gene sequence: CDR1 GTSNPN, CDR2 SVGIG (reference sequence). CDR3 protein: CAWKKQGLNYGYTF. The CDR3 DNA is TGTGCCTGGAAAAAACAGGGCCTTAACTATGGCTACACCTTC.

The chain recombines TRBV10-3 with TRBJ2-1; TRBD1 matches 7 bases. V was clipped by 11 bases and J by 5 bases; unmatched bases: 12. Germline values: CDR1 ENHRY, CDR2 SYGVKD. The CDR3 sequence is 14 residues long. The CDR3: CAASRDRFNNEQFF. The CDR3 DNA sequence: TGTGCCGCATCTCGGGACAGATTTAACAATGAGCAGTTCTTC.

This clone has just a few counts. J is TRBJ1-2 and V is TRBV7-9; no clear D gene. CDR3 size: 14 residues. Germline V gives CDR1 SEHNR, CDR2 FQNEAQ (reference sequence). Trimming left V 3 bases short and J 8 bases short, with 16 bases between. The CDR3 sequence: CASSFGVSERGYTF. For the CDR3, the DNA is TGTGCCAGCAGCTTCGGGGTTTCCGAGAGAGGCTACACCTTC.

This clone was seen only once. The chain carries TRBV6-6 and TRBJ2-6, with 8 bases that match TRBD1. CDR1 is MNHNY, CDR2 SVGAGI, per germline (reference sequence). This CDR3 comprises 16 residues. V was clipped by 6 bases and J by 2 bases; unmatched bases: 6. The CDR3 DNA follows: TGTGCCAGCAGCGTAAACAGGGGGACTGGGGCCAACGTCCTGACTTTC. This sequence encodes CASSVNRGTGANVLTF.

The sample holds a few counts of this clone. CDR3 in amino acids: CATPPLTGSYRYNEQFF. CDR3 nucleotide sequence: TGTGCCACCCCCCCTCTCACAGGGTCCTACCGTTACAATGAGCAGTTCTTC. The chain has TRBV7-9 and TRBJ2-1; perhaps TRBD1 as D (6 bases). V was clipped by 10 bases and J by 4 bases, with 26 bases between them. The CDR3 runs to 17 residues. The germline V gene has CDR1 SEHNR and CDR2 FQNEAQ (reference sequence).

The chain joins TRBV11-2 to TRBJ1-4; possible D gene TRBD1, 5 bases. Germline values: CDR1 SGHAT, CDR2 FQNNGV. V gave up 6 bases and J gave up 3 bases, with 11 bases separating them. CDR3 size: 14 residues. The CDR3 DNA reads TGTGCCAGCAGTACCGGGACTTCTAATGAAAAACTGTTTTTT. It encodes CASSTGTSNEKLFF.

This sequence joins TRBV27 and TRBJ1-6; perhaps TRBD1 as D (5 bases). Trimming left V 2 bases short and J 5 bases short, with 7 bases between. The CDR3 has 14 amino acids. Germline V gives CDR1 MNHEY, CDR2 SMNVEV (reference sequence). The DNA for the CDR3 is TGTGCCAGCAGTTTAGGACACAATAATTCACCCCTCCACTTT. The encoded protein is CASSLGHNNSPLHF.

The chain links TRBV6-1 to TRBJ2-7, with 9 bases that match TRBD2. Germline V gene sequence: CDR1 MNHNS, CDR2 SASEGT. The CDR3 totals 16 residues. V shed 4 bases, J shed 5 bases, and the junction held 12 bases outside the gene matches. The CDR3: CASSVRRRGGADEQYF. DNA for the CDR3: TGTGCCAGCAGTGTAAGGAGGCGCGGGGGGGCCGACGAGCAGTACTTC.

This clone was counted between two and nine times. The J gene is TRBJ2-7, the V gene TRBV3-1 (or the pseudogene TRBV3-2), with 8 bases identical to TRBD1. The CDR3 totals 15 residues. Trimming cost V 4 bases and J 3 bases; bases outside gene matches: 8. Germline CDR1 and CDR2: LGHDT and YNNKEL (reference sequence). The CDR3 reads CASSRRTGTLYEQYF. The DNA for the CDR3 is TGTGCCAGCAGCCGAAGGACAGGGACCCTCTACGAGCAGTACTTC.

This chain uses TRBV4-1 with TRBJ2-3; 9 positions agree with TRBD1. The CDR3 extends over 15 amino acids. CDR1 MGHRA and CDR2 YSYEKL come from the germline V gene. V dropped 0 bases and J dropped 4; count of bases not matched to a gene: 2. The CDR3 region is CASSQDGDRADTQYF. In DNA form, the CDR3 reads TGCGCCAGCAGCCAAGATGGGGACAGGGCAGATACGCAGTATTTT.

This chain joins TRBV5-5 and TRBJ2-2; D gene uncertain. The germline V and J ends were trimmed by 3 bases and 3 bases, with 6 bases remaining between them. The germline gives CDR1 SGHKS, CDR2 YYEKEE (reference sequence). The CDR3 loop spans 13 amino acids. CDR3 amino acids: CASSSFYTGELFF. The CDR3 DNA reads as TGTGCCAGCAGCTCGTTCTACACCGGGGAGCTGTTTTTT.

This clone was seen only once. The V call is TRBV7-9, the J call TRBJ2-1, with 7 bases identical to TRBD1. Unmatched junction bases numbered 15, after V lost 4 bases and J lost 6 bases. Germline CDR1 reads SEHNR; CDR2 reads FQNEAQ (reference sequence). The CDR3 covers 17 residues. The CDR3 here is CASSSSRGTVLGNEQFF. In nucleotides, the CDR3 is TGTGCCAGCAGCTCAAGTAGGGGGACAGTTTTGGGCAATGAGCAGTTCTTC.

The gene calls are TRBV4-3 and TRBJ2-2; D gene unclear. V lost 2 bases and J 3 bases, leaving 10 bases between the germline ends. The CDR3 covers 15 residues. CDR1 is LGHNA and CDR2 is YSLEER in the germline V gene. CDR3: CASSQSTSYTGELFF. CDR3 nucleotides: TGCGCCAGCAGCCAATCGACTTCTTACACCGGGGAGCTGTTTTTT.

The chain carries TRBV18 and TRBJ1-5; no definite D call. V shed 4 bases and J shed 1 base, with 11 bases lying between them. This CDR3 region has 15 residues. Germline-derived CDR1 and CDR2 are KGHSH and LQKENI. CDR3 sequence reads: CASSRGGLSNQPQHF. The CDR3 region has the DNA TGTGCCAGCTCACGTGGCGGGTTGAGCAATCAGCCCCAGCATTTT. Filled out from reference TRBV18 and TRBJ1-5, the complete variable domain reads NAGVMQNPRHLVRRRGQEARLRCSPMKGHSHVYWYRQLPEEGLKFMVYLQKENIIDESGMPKERFSAEFPKEGPSILRIQQVVRGDSAAYFCASSRGGLSNQPQHFGDGTRLSIL.

V usage is TRBV24-1 and J usage is TRBJ2-3; the D is unclear. V was trimmed by 4 bases and J by 4 bases, leaving 14 bases between them. The CDR3 extends over 15 amino acids. Germline V gene data show CDR1 as KGHDR and CDR2 as SFDVKD. CDR3 amino acids: CATSDTRQTPDTQYF. The CDR3 nucleotides read TGTGCCACCAGTGACACTCGACAAACCCCAGATACGCAGTATTTT.